The clone carrying this T cell receptor beta chain showed up just a few times. Some clones are missing from TCRdb's copy, which holds only in-frame ones; the method was immunoSEQ multiplex PCR. The table has about 88,000 clones, roughly 87% seen once. The data originate from a study of a mutant IDH1 vaccine in newly diagnosed glioma. Study at large: Those enrolled had earlier been treated with radiotherapy, temozolomide, or both, mostly both.

Regarding time point: baseline, week 1 (first vaccination visit). Treatment here: pre-vaccination baseline after standard-of-care therapy. V was clipped by 3 bases and J by 4 bases, with 7 bases between them. The CDR3 runs to 13 residues. Germline-derived CDR1 and CDR2 are MGHDK and SYGVNS. The chain uses TRBV25-1 and TRBJ1-3; D might be TRBD1 (5 bases). The source material was PBMCs, sampled from a glioma patient treated with radiotherapy, temozolomide or both. The sequence was obtained from a middle-aged man with glioma. Some clones in this sample may be carry-over from other donors' samples. The CDR3 protein is CASSEPGGNTIYF. As DNA, the CDR3 is TGTGCCAGCAGTGAGCCAGGGGGAAACACCATATATTTT.